This T cell receptor beta chain was retrieved from a study of regulatory T cells in long-lasting Graves disease. General study results and limits: Repertoires from persistent disease leaned toward TRBV28, TRBJ1-2 and TRBJ2-5. Thyroid tissue went unstudied; only peripheral blood was examined. Accuracy was perhaps lowered by the small sample size.

Time point meaning: newly diagnosed GD, antithyroid drugs for less than 3 months. Generation of the TCR library employed RNA extracted from PBMCs. This CDR3 has 16 amino acids. V shed 4 bases, J shed 10 bases, and the junction held 14 bases outside the gene matches. Per germline, CDR1 LGHDT and CDR2 YNNKEL (reference sequence). The TCR beta library used iRepertoire HTBI primers with Arm-PCR amplification of CDR3. TCRdb reprocessed the multiplex PCR reads via MiXCR and lists one record per CDR3 protein. The profile shows 250,000 to 400,000 distinct CDR3 sequences, 18% of them singletons. This clonotype has a count of ten or more. Its specificity is not known.

Sequencing was performed on peripheral blood mononuclear cells (PBMCs), taken at new diagnosis, from a patient treated with antithyroid drugs. The receptor was derived from a female donor with Graves disease. The V gene is TRBV3-1, the J gene TRBJ2-1, with 9 bases matching TRBD2. CDR3 in DNA: TGTGCCAGCAGCCCCCGGTTTAGCGGGAGTCAGGGCGAGCAGTTCTTC. This codes for CASSPRFSGSQGEQFF.